The 2 T cell receptor beta chains below were found in one sample sequenced in a study of lymphopenia after photon versus proton radiotherapy (dated by TCRdb to about 2019). Library preparation employed the immunoSEQ multiplex PCR assay. What TCRdb holds here is the immuneACCESS table cut down to in-frame rearrangements. Part of the clones is not present; checked against another copy, under half of the missing clones reflect an unresolved V gene, and the others are unexplained. The sample has roughly 40,000 clones on record, over 80% of them singletons. Less than 30% of the sample goes to the ten largest clones. The source was peripheral blood, collected from a patient treated with proton-based radiotherapy. Receptor source: a woman in her seventies with pancreatic cancer.

This CDR3 reads CASSLILAGSNTGELFF. In nucleotides, the CDR3 is TGTGCCAGCAGCTTAATCCTAGCGGGATCGAACACCGGGGAGCTGTTTTTT. This chain links TRBV11-2 with TRBJ2-2, with 9 bases fitting TRBD2. Trimming cost V 2 bases and J 0 bases; bases outside gene matches: 4. The CDR3 consists of 17 residues. Germline V gene data show CDR1 as SGHAT and CDR2 as FQNNGV.

CDR3 region: CGTRGVRGTEAFF. The CDR3 DNA reads as TGTGGCACGCGGGGGGTGCGGGGCACTGAAGCTTTCTTT. The gene calls are TRBV27 and TRBJ1-1, with a weak D call TRBD1 (5 bases). CDR1 MNHEY and CDR2 SMNVEV come from the germline V gene (reference sequence). The CDR3 consists of 13 residues.